This T cell receptor (beta chain) derives from a study of shared clonotypes between healthy human individuals. The CDR3 runs 12 residues. V lost 7 bases to trimming and J lost 8 bases; unmatched junction nucleotides: 3. Germline-derived CDR1 and CDR2 are ENHRY and SYGVKD. Comments on this clone: Its antigen remains unknown.

Whole-study findings and limits: Rarefaction curves obtained for sorted subsets showed sequencing incomplete despite large depth. The four-donor shared clonotypes exceeded non-shared clonotypes in generation probability, with non-shared ones scoring lower.

The protocol was immunoSEQ multiplex PCR, while the TCRdb copy is restricted to in-frame clones and leaves out a portion. The sample consists of under 2,500,000 clones, 90% to 96% of them appearing once. The chain joins TRBV10-3 to TRBJ2-1, with 9 bases aligning to TRBD1. This clonotype originated in a man between 18 and 29 years old in good health. Sequencing was carried out using naive CD4+ T cells sorted from blood. Subset specified: CD45RA+ positively selected. The CDR3 protein is CAIKTGGDEQFF. CDR3 bases: TGTGCCATCAAGACAGGGGGGGATGAGCAGTTCTTC.